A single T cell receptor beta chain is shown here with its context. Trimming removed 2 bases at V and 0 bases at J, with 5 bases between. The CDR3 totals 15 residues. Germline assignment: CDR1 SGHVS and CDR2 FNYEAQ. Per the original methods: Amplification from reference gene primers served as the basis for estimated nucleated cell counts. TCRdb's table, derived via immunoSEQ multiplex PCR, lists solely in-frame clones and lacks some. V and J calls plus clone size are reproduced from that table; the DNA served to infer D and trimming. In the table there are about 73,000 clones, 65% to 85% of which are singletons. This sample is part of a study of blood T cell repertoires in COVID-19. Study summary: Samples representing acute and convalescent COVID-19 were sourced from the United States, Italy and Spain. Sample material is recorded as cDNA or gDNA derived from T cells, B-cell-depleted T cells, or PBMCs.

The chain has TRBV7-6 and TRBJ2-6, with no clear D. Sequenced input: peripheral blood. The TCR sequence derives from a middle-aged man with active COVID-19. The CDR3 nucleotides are TGTGCCAGCAGCTTAATCTACTCTGGGGCCAACGTCCTGACTTTC. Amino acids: CASSLIYSGANVLTF.